This entry describes one T cell receptor (beta chain). This clone's antigen is unknown. No qualities accompany the bases; no much larger clone lies one base away. Receptor libraries were prepared by 5' RACE. The instrument was an Illumina MiSeq. The raw public reads went through TCRdb reprocessing: fastp at Q25, MiXCR clone calling, in-frame beta chains kept. Rows matching on CDR3 protein sequence are summarized as one entry with the most common DNA and genes. Within this sample are 30,000 to 45,000 distinct CDR3 sequences, with roughly 8% of them counted one time only. The leading ten clones occupy under 3.5% of the sample. Cut back by 6 bases and 1 base, the V and J ends lie 15 bases apart. The CDR3 spans 15 residues, from the cysteine through the phenylalanine. The entry retains the CDR3 DNA only, 45 bases that are in frame from base 1. Looking up the germline V gene yields CDR1 MDHEN and CDR2 SYDVKM.

These data come from a study of chronic HIV infection and antiretroviral therapy (dated by TCRdb to between 2015 and 2016). The sample was peripheral blood. The sequence links TRBV28 to TRBJ1-1, with no confidently assigned D gene. This TCR derives from an adult who had HIV and had not received antiretroviral therapy, or was an uninfected healthy control (not recorded which). The CDR3 protein is CASSLPGRSNTEAFF. The nucleotide sequence reads TGTGCCAGCAGCCTTCCTGGACGATCGAACACTGAAGCTTTCTTT.